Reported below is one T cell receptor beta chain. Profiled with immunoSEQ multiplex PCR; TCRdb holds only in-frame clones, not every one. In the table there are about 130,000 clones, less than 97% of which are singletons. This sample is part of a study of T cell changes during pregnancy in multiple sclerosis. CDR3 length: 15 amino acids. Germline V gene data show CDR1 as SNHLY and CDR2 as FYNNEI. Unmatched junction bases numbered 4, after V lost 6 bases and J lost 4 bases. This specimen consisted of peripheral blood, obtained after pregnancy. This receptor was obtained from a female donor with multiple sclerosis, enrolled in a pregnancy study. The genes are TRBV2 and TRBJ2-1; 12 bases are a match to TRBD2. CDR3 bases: TGTGCCAGCAGATGGACTAGCGGGATTTACAATGAGCAGTTCTTC. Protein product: CASRWTSGIYNEQFF.